This record looks at one T cell receptor (beta chain) sequence and its context. There is no known antigen for this receptor. The input lacks base qualities; no much larger clone sits a single base away. The data are from a study of shared clonotypes between healthy human individuals (TCRdb year 2020). About the study as a whole: A few men and a couple of women, aged 18 to 49 years, made up the cohort. Different laboratories and diverse techniques were used to prepare libraries and sequence TCR repertoires, to increase sequencing depth and limit assay-specific biases. For each donor, CD4 naive and CD4 memory were each given three plates, CD8 naive was given two plates, and CD8 memory was given one plate. To estimate repertoire size and how much clonotypes are shared between individuals, the study performed deep sequencing of blood TCR repertoires from about five healthy adults. Between about 0.85 and 10 billion PBMCs per donor were obtained by leukapheresis.

Donors were healthy HIV-negative adults with no recently reported acute infections or vaccinations. Only Caucasian adults living in Nashville, Tennessee, USA were represented among the donors. CD8 memory samples were composed of magnetically selected CD45RO+ cells combined with CCR7-negative CD45RA+ effector memory (TemRA) cells. Blood was collected by leukapheresis, and PBMCs were isolated by Ficoll-Histopaque density gradient centrifugation and then cryopreserved in liquid nitrogen vapor phase. Analytical flow cytometry was used to check the purity and quantity of every magnetically sorted T cell population. From each sorted fraction, genomic DNA was isolated and quantified by UV absorbance on a Nanodrop 2000c. Results the study describes overall, beyond this receptor: The small number of donors limited the genetic and exposure-history diversity represented. Naive subsets generally had larger estimated clonotype richness than memory subsets did. Compared with non-shared clonotypes, the clonotypes found in all four sorted-subset donors had higher generation probabilities. Only blood was sampled, and tissue TCR repertoires likely differ from those in blood. When several donors were compared, the shared fraction of clonotypes was roughly 4.8% for naive CD4, roughly 3.4% for naive CD8, roughly 2.5% for memory CD4, and around 0.4% for memory CD8. Pairwise subsampling led to the expectation that sequencing depth would affect the degree of clonotype sharing among donors. Rarefaction of sorted-subset datasets indicated incomplete sequencing despite the large sequencing depth.

Using the deep immunoSEQ assay, TCR CDR3 regions were amplified from genomic DNA by multiplex PCR. For each cell subset, the extracted genomic DNA was distributed evenly across all wells of several immunoSEQ 96-well plates, and each plate served as one replicate. For sorted subsets, roughly 200 ng of genomic DNA, equivalent to roughly 33,000 T cell genomes, went into each replicate PCR. Purified libraries were quantified with a Qubit 3.0 fluorometer, sized on a Bioanalyzer 2100, and re-quantified with the KAPA Library Quantification kit. Each immunoSEQ 96-well plate was sequenced on its own single-read 150-cycle Illumina NextSeq 550 flow cell. As for the authors' bioinformatics: Because only junctional sequences without quality scores were contained in the immunoSEQ output, filtering matching that applied to full-length reads could not be performed. To assign V/J genes and CDR3, sequences were annotated against IMGT germline references using PyIR, a Python wrapper for IgBLAST v1.9. Any read was removed if the V/J assignment was weak (E-value above 1e-6), the CDR3 was missing, or the read contained stop codons, out-of-frame junctions, or ambiguous translated residues. A V3J clonotype was defined by an identical inferred V gene, J gene, and CDR3 amino acid sequence. Percentage overlap between repertoires was calculated by dividing the number of shared unique clonotypes by the size of the smaller repertoire. Repertoire richness was assessed with RTK rarefaction, the Chao1 estimator, and Recon v2.1 estimates of unobserved clonotypes. Generation probabilities for all TCRbeta clonotypes obtained by the gDNA method from a few donors were computed using OLGA. In its TCRdb copy, this immuneACCESS table keeps in-frame sequences only and misses some clones. Where compared with another copy, unresolved V genes explain less than half of these, and the others have no known cause. Clone size and the V and J calls come from that table; the DNA yielded D and trimming. For this sample there are a few hundred thousand clones; roughly 84% appear just once. The top ten hold about a sixth of the sample.

Based on the germline V gene, the CDR1 and CDR2 sequences are SGHRS and YFSETQ. V is cut back by 2 bases and J by 0 bases, with 12 bases in the junction unmatched. The CDR3 sequence holds 19 residues, the cysteine and phenylalanine included. Only the CDR3 region is kept as DNA, spanning 57 bases read in frame from base 1. The receptor's source is a man aged 18 to 29 in good health. The rearranged segments are TRBV5-1 and TRBJ2-3, with 10 bases matching TRBD2. The specimen sequenced was memory CD8+ T cells sorted from blood. The sample's cell subset or site label, in plain terms: CD45RO+ cells pooled with CCR7-negative TemRA cells. In nucleotide form, the sequence is TGCGCCAGCAGCTTTAAACCGTGGACTAGCGGAGGCAGCACAGATACGCAGTATTTT. The encoded protein is CASSFKPWTSGGSTDTQYF.